One sample yielded the 3 T cell receptor beta chains listed below, sequenced in a study of graft-versus-host responses after intestinal transplantation. For these receptors, no antigen is known. Some clones are missing from TCRdb's copy, which holds only in-frame ones; the method was immunoSEQ multiplex PCR. Of 65,000 to 90,000 clones in the sample, 70% to 90% are singletons; the top ten hold nearly 2.5%. Sequenced here: unstimulated CD8+ T cells sorted from spleen or lymph node cells, sampled before intestinal transplant. All receptors derive from a human donor who received an intestinal transplant.

The chain combines TRBV5-1 with TRBJ2-7; possible D gene TRBD1, 5 bases. Looked up from germline, CDR1 is SGHRS and CDR2 is YFSETQ. V lost 3 bases, J lost 7 bases, and 23 bases lay in between. This CDR3 has 16 residues. This CDR3 is CASSSVDSLMWQEQYF. CDR3 sequence (DNA): TGCGCCAGCAGCTCCGTAGACAGTTTAATGTGGCAGGAGCAGTACTTC.

This clone was counted between two and nine times. The rearrangement uses TRBV5-4 and TRBJ2-7; 11 bases are shared with TRBD2. The CDR3 is 14 residues long. The ends lost 4 bases at V and 3 bases at J; junction bases unmatched: 3. CDR1 is SGHNT and CDR2 is YYREEE in the germline V gene (reference sequence). The CDR3: CASSLGTSGYEQYF. For the CDR3, the DNA is TGTGCCAGCAGCCTCGGGACTAGCGGCTACGAGCAGTACTTC.

CDR3 coding DNA: TGTGCCAGTAGTCCCCGGCAGGAAGAATCTTGGTTTTTTAACACTGAAGCTTTCTTT. Its protein product is CASSPRQEESWFFNTEAFF. The chain joins TRBV19 to TRBJ1-1, with no clear D. The V end lost 5 bases, the J end lost 2 bases, and 27 bases lay between the germline ends. CDR3 length equals 19 residues. Germline CDR1 is LNHDA and CDR2 is SQIVND (reference sequence).